The next 29 T cell receptor beta chains were all read from a single sample in a study of T cell responses to AZD1222 COVID-19 vaccine. Libraries were prepared by immunoSEQ multiplex PCR; TCRdb keeps only in-frame clonotypes and omits some of them. The sample holds more than 100,000 clones, roughly 90% seen once. The material was peripheral blood, obtained on day 0 of AZD1222 vaccination. These receptors all stem from an adult in good health.

The chain links TRBV3-1 (or the pseudogene TRBV3-2) to TRBJ1-3; D remains ambiguous. There are 15 residues in the CDR3. The V gene lost 0 bases and the J gene lost 0 bases, with 6 bases spanning the gap. Per the germline V gene, CDR1 is LGHDT and CDR2 is YNNKEL (reference sequence). The CDR3 loop reads CASSQDEGSGNTIYF. Written as DNA, the CDR3 is TGTGCCAGCAGCCAAGACGAAGGCTCTGGAAACACCATATATTTT.

The chain uses TRBV5-4 and TRBJ1-3, with D uncertain. The CDR3 sequence is 13 residues long. The germline V gene encodes CDR1 SGHNT and CDR2 YYREEE (reference sequence). Trimming left V 0 bases short and J 0 bases short, with 1 base between. CDR3 DNA sequence: TGTGCCAGCAGCTTGGGCTCTGGAAACACCATATATTTT. Protein product: CASSLGSGNTIYF. The variable domain in full, with the rest retrieved from reference TRBV5-4 and TRBJ1-3, is ETGVTQSPTHLIKTRGQQVTLRCSSQSGHNTVSWYQQALGQGPQFIFQYYREEENGRGNFPPRFSGLQFPNYSSELNVNALELDDSALYLCASSLGSGNTIYFGEGSWLTVV.

V and J are TRBV28 and TRBJ1-6, with D perhaps TRBD1 (5 bases). Trimming took 0 bases from V and 7 from J, leaving 10 bases between them. Germline V lookup: CDR1 MDHEN, CDR2 SYDVKM. The length of the CDR3 is 15 residues. The CDR3 spells CASSLWGRGNSPLHF. As DNA, the CDR3 is TGTGCCAGCAGTTTATGGGGACGGGGGAATTCACCCCTCCACTTT.

The chain combines TRBV5-1 with TRBJ1-2; no firm D call. V was trimmed by 4 bases and J by 8 bases, leaving 21 bases between them. Germline-derived CDR1 and CDR2 are SGHRS and YFSETQ. The CDR3 runs 15 residues. The CDR3 DNA reads TGCGCCAGCAGCGCCACGGCGTCGGCAGTGGAGGGCTACACCTTC. Translating gives CASSATASAVEGYTF. Together with reference TRBV5-1 and TRBJ1-2, the CDR3 gives the full variable domain: KAGVTQTPRYLIKTRGQQVTLSCSPISGHRSVSWYQQTPGQGLQFLFEYFSETQRNKGNFPGRFSGRQFSNSRSEMNVSTLELGDSALYLCASSATASAVEGYTFGSGTRLTVV.

This chain links TRBV5-1 with TRBJ2-1, with TRBD1 matching over 10 bases. The CDR3 contains 13 residues. V shed 4 bases and J 7 bases; nucleotides not matched to a gene: 2. The V gene's germline CDR1 is SGHRS and CDR2 YFSETQ. CDR3 nucleotides: TGCGCCAGCAGCCTGGGACAGGGGAATGAGCAGTTCTTC. Protein: CASSLGQGNEQFF.

The chain carries TRBV3-1 (or the pseudogene TRBV3-2) and TRBJ1-5, with a weak D call TRBD1 (5 bases). V dropped 5 bases and J dropped 6 bases, with 11 bases sitting between them. The CDR3 has 13 residues. Germline V gives CDR1 LGHDT, CDR2 YNNKEL (reference sequence). The CDR3 sequence is CASSAKGSQPQHF. The CDR3 DNA sequence: TGTGCCAGCAGCGCGAAGGGGAGTCAGCCCCAGCATTTT.

The rearrangement joins TRBV7-2 to TRBJ2-7, with D unresolved. CDR1 SGHTA and CDR2 FQGNSA come from the germline V gene. The CDR3 is 13 residues long. The germline V and J ends were trimmed by 1 base and 12 bases, with 16 bases remaining between them. The DNA of the CDR3 is TGTACCAGCAGCTTAGGGCCAGTCCCAAGCCCGTACTTC. It is translated as CTSSLGPVPSPYF.

V and J are TRBV27 and TRBJ1-1; 7 bases are shared with TRBD1. Trimming cost V 5 bases and J 6 bases; bases outside gene matches: 12. CDR1 and CDR2 from the germline V gene are MNHEY and SMNVEV (reference sequence). This CDR3 comprises 15 residues. CDR3 coding DNA: TGTGCCAGCAGTAGCTACAGGGGTCGACAGCCTGAAGCTTTCTTT. Its protein is CASSSYRGRQPEAFF.

The chain's CDR3 is CASSLSTGGEQYF. CDR3 coding DNA: TGTGCCAGCAGTTTATCGACAGGGGGCGAGCAGTACTTC. The V call is TRBV27, the J call TRBJ2-7; TRBD1 agrees at 9 bases. V was clipped by 0 bases and J by 6 bases; unmatched bases: 0. Germline-derived CDR1 and CDR2 are MNHEY and SMNVEV (reference sequence). The CDR3 runs to 13 residues.

The chain joins TRBV6-6 to TRBJ1-3; perhaps TRBD1 as D (5 bases). The V gene's germline CDR1 is MNHNY and CDR2 SVGAGI (reference sequence). The CDR3 is 16 residues long. Trimming cost V 0 bases and J 4 bases, with 13 bases left between them. CDR3 in amino acids: CASSYSGQSLGNTIYF. CDR3 sequence (DNA): TGTGCCAGCAGTTACTCCGGACAATCGTTAGGAAACACCATATATTTT.

This chain connects TRBV5-4 to TRBJ1-5; tentative D call: TRBD1 (5 bases). Germline CDR1 is SGHNT and CDR2 is YYREEE (reference sequence). Trimming cost V 0 bases and J 5 bases, with 21 bases left between them. The CDR3 is 18 residues long. The CDR3 is CASSLVTVRGAQDQPQHF. CDR3 sequence (DNA): TGTGCCAGCAGCTTGGTTACAGTACGTGGGGCGCAGGATCAGCCCCAGCATTTT.

The rearrangement joins TRBV28 to TRBJ2-1; no definite D call. Germline CDR1 MDHEN, CDR2 SYDVKM. Trimming cost V 4 bases and J 8 bases, with 9 bases left between them. The CDR3 runs 12 residues. The CDR3 loop is CASSSRIYEQFF. CDR3 nucleotides: TGTGCCAGCAGTTCCCGGATCTATGAGCAGTTCTTC.

This chain uses TRBV5-6 with TRBJ1-1; D unclear. The CDR3 has 14 residues. V was cut by 0 bases and J by 0 bases, with 6 bases left in between. Germline CDR1 SGHDT, CDR2 YYEEEE. CDR3 bases: TGTGCCAGCAGCTTGGCGGTTATGAACACTGAAGCTTTCTTT. Its translation: CASSLAVMNTEAFF. The variable domain in full, completed from reference TRBV5-6 and TRBJ1-1, reads DAGVTQSPTHLIKTRGQQVTLRCSPKSGHDTVSWYQQALGQGPQFIFQYYEEEERQRGNFPDRFSGHQFPNYSSELNVNALLLGDSALYLCASSLAVMNTEAFFGQGTRLTVV.

The rearrangement joins TRBV10-3 to TRBJ1-1; weak D call: TRBD1 (6 bases). The germline V and J ends were trimmed by 3 bases and 0 bases, with 14 bases remaining between them. Germline-derived CDR1 and CDR2 are ENHRY and SYGVKD. This CDR3 spans 16 amino acids. The CDR3 DNA reads as TGTGCCATCAGTGAAGGGGGGCAAGTGCTGAACACTGAAGCTTTCTTT. Protein: CAISEGGQVLNTEAFF.

The rearrangement joins TRBV28 to TRBJ1-3; 8 bases match TRBD1. V dropped 9 bases and J dropped 0; count of bases not matched to a gene: 10. CDR1 and CDR2 (germline): MDHEN, SYDVKM. CDR3 length: 16 amino acids. Written as DNA, the CDR3 is TGTGCCAGTGTTACAGGGGGTGCGATCTCTGGAAACACCATATATTTT. It specifies CASVTGGAISGNTIYF.

The rearrangement links TRBV4-2 to TRBJ2-4; no definite D call. Germline CDR1 LGHNA, CDR2 YNFKEQ. The CDR3 extends over 17 amino acids. The V and J ends lost 0 bases and 0 bases respectively, with 12 bases between them. The CDR3 nucleotides are TGTGCCAGCAGCCAAGATGTGGCGGAAATAGCCAAAAACATTCAGTACTTC. It yields the protein CASSQDVAEIAKNIQYF.

The rearrangement joins TRBV28 to TRBJ2-7; D may match TRBD1 or TRBD2 (6 bases each). CDR1 is MDHEN and CDR2 is SYDVKM in the germline V gene. CDR3 size: 15 residues. Trimming pared 6 bases from V and 4 bases from J, leaving 19 bases between. CDR3 amino acids: CASSPGGSTPYEQYF. The DNA of the CDR3 is TGTGCCAGCAGCCCCGGGGGCAGCACACCATACGAGCAGTACTTC.

V usage is TRBV28 and J usage is TRBJ1-6, with unresolved D. This CDR3 has 15 residues. The ends were cut back, 11 bases at V and 9 bases at J, with 23 bases in the middle. From germline, CDR1 is MDHEN and CDR2 SYDVKM. CDR3 sequence: CAAQSVVSPSSPLHF. The CDR3 nucleotides are TGTGCCGCCCAATCCGTGGTTTCGCCTAGTTCACCCCTCCACTTT.

CDR3 DNA sequence: TGTGCCAGCAGCGTCGGACTAGCGGTGGGGGAAGATACGCAGTATTTT. It encodes CASSVGLAVGEDTQYF. V and J are TRBV9 and TRBJ2-3; TRBD2 aligns across 10 bases. There are 16 residues in the CDR3. The V and J ends lost 2 bases and 5 bases, in that order; junction bases with no gene match: 8. Per germline, CDR1 SGDLS and CDR2 YYNGEE.

The genes are TRBV10-1 and TRBJ2-4; D is perhaps TRBD2 (6 bases). Per the germline V gene, CDR1 is WNHNN and CDR2 is SYGVQD (reference sequence). The CDR3 loop spans 16 amino acids. Trimming took 2 bases from V and 5 from J, leaving 16 bases between them. The CDR3 DNA follows: TGCGCCAGCAGTGAGGGCTCCGGAGGGCTCCAAAACATTCAGTACTTC. Amino acid sequence: CASSEGSGGLQNIQYF.

The CDR3 here is CAWSEGYQPQHF. In DNA, the CDR3 is TGTGCCTGGAGCGAGGGATATCAGCCCCAGCATTTT. V usage is TRBV30 and J usage is TRBJ1-5; no clear D. In germline, CDR1 is GTSNPN, CDR2 SVGIG (reference sequence). V lost 3 bases to trimming and J lost 5 bases, with 8 bases between them. The CDR3 length is 12 residues.

V is TRBV6-2 or TRBV6-3 and J is TRBJ1-2; D is unclear. CDR1 is MNHEY and CDR2 is SVGEGT in the germline V gene. This CDR3 spans 15 amino acids. V shed 0 bases and J shed 7 bases, with 15 bases lying between them. In DNA, the CDR3 is TGTGCCAGCAGTTACTCTCCCGGGCAGGTAACTGGCTACACCTTC. Its translation: CASSYSPGQVTGYTF.

The gene calls are TRBV25-1 and TRBJ2-1; D unclear. This CDR3 is 15 amino acids long. Germline V gene data show CDR1 as MGHDK and CDR2 as SYGVNS. V was shortened by 2 bases and J by 1 base, with 9 bases between the two germline ends. The CDR3 DNA reads TGTGCCAGCAGTGAAATAGGTGGATCCTACAATGAGCAGTTCTTC. This gives the protein CASSEIGGSYNEQFF.

The rearrangement links TRBV6-2 or TRBV6-3 to TRBJ2-7; TRBD2 matches 7 bases. Germline V CDR1 and CDR2: MNHEY, SVGEGT. The CDR3 length is 15 residues. J lost 3 bases, V lost 4 bases, and 9 bases had no gene match. The CDR3 spells CASSSATSRHYEQYF. The CDR3 region has the DNA TGTGCCAGCAGTTCGGCGACTAGCAGACACTACGAGCAGTACTTC.

The rearrangement joins TRBV28 to TRBJ2-2; D unresolved. In germline, CDR1 is MDHEN, CDR2 SYDVKM. The V end was cut by 0 bases, the J end by 5 bases, with 4 bases between. CDR3 size: 13 residues. CDR3 DNA: TGTGCCAGCAGTTTATGGGGGACCGGGGAGCTGTTTTTT. It yields the protein CASSLWGTGELFF.

The J gene is TRBJ1-3, the V gene TRBV30, with TRBD1 as a possible D gene (5 bases). The length of the CDR3 is 12 residues. V lost 5 bases, J lost 6 bases, and 11 bases lay in between. CDR1 and CDR2 from the germline V gene are GTSNPN and SVGIG (reference sequence). In DNA form, the CDR3 reads TGTGCCTGGGCCAGACAGAAAAACACCATATATTTT. Translating gives CAWARQKNTIYF.

The V gene is TRBV29-1, the J gene TRBJ1-5; maybe TRBD1 (5 bases). Trimming took 4 bases from V and 3 from J, leaving 10 bases between them. The CDR3 is made up of 13 amino acids. Per the germline V gene, CDR1 is SQVTM and CDR2 is ANQGSEA. Here the CDR3 reads CSVAREANQPQHF. The CDR3 region has the DNA TGCAGCGTTGCCAGGGAGGCCAATCAGCCCCAGCATTTT. Supplemented by reference TRBV29-1 and TRBJ1-5, the full variable domain reads SAVISQKPSRDICQRGTSLTIQCQVDSQVTMMFWYRQQPGQSLTLIATANQGSEATYESGFVIDKFPISRPNLTFSTLTVSNMSPEDSSIYLCSVAREANQPQHFGDGTRLSIL.

J is TRBJ2-1 and V is TRBV7-6; TRBD2 is a possible D gene (5 bases). The germline V and J ends were trimmed by 0 bases and 7 bases, with 13 bases remaining between them. Germline V gene sequence: CDR1 SGHVS, CDR2 FNYEAQ. This CDR3 has 15 residues. The CDR3 region is CASSLAVGVGNEQFF. The CDR3 DNA reads as TGTGCCAGCAGCTTAGCGGTGGGAGTGGGTAATGAGCAGTTCTTC.

V usage is TRBV6-2 or TRBV6-3 and J usage is TRBJ2-1; no clear D gene. CDR3 length: 15 amino acids. Trimming stripped 2 bases from V and 4 bases from J, with 12 bases between. Germline lookup yields CDR1 MNHEY and CDR2 SVGEGT. In DNA, the CDR3 is TGTGCCAGCAGTTACGCGCCAGCCAGGTACAATGAGCAGTTCTTC. It codes for CASSYAPARYNEQFF.